The 18 T cell receptor beta chains below all came from one sample that was sequenced in a study of siplizumab effects on memory and regulatory T cells. Sequenced by immunoSEQ multiplex PCR; TCRdb stores in-frame clones only, minus some. The sample consists of under 100,000 clones, 85% to 95% of them appearing once. Sample: non-Treg CD4+ T cells sorted from blood. All receptors come from a human donor in good health.

The V and J genes are TRBV5-7 and TRBJ2-1; tentative D call: TRBD2 (6 bases). TRBV5-7 is sorted into the ORF group, with uncertain function. The V gene lost 4 bases and the J gene lost 6 bases, with 20 bases spanning the gap. The CDR3 is made up of 16 amino acids. The DNA for the CDR3 is TGTGCCAGCAGCGACCCTCGACTGGCGGGAAGCAATGAGCAGTTCTTC. This translates into CASSDPRLAGSNEQFF.

The chain has TRBV5-1 and TRBJ2-1, with TRBD2 matching over 14 bases. Germline loops: CDR1 SGHRS, CDR2 YFSETQ. Losses at the gene ends were 3 bases for V and 10 bases for J; bases not matched to a gene: 9. This CDR3 has 16 amino acids. This chain's CDR3 is CASSSAGTSGSGEQFF. DNA for the CDR3: TGCGCCAGCAGCTCCGCCGGGACTAGCGGGAGTGGCGAGCAGTTCTTC.

This clone was seen once. The chain has TRBV4-2 and TRBJ1-4; D remains ambiguous. The CDR3 sequence is 15 residues long. V was shortened by 0 bases and J by 3 bases, with 8 bases between the two germline ends. Per the germline V gene, CDR1 is LGHNA and CDR2 is YNFKEQ. The CDR3 DNA is TGTGCCAGCAGCCAAGATACAGCAGCTAATGAAAAACTGTTTTTT. It is translated as CASSQDTAANEKLFF.

This clone was counted once. The chain has TRBV28 and TRBJ2-2; D not certain. The germline CDR1 and CDR2 sequences are MDHEN and SYDVKM. V shed 2 bases and J shed 2 bases, with 3 bases lying between them. The CDR3 contains 13 residues. CDR3 region: CASSLDNTGELFF. For the CDR3, the DNA is TGTGCCAGCAGTTTAGACAACACCGGGGAGCTGTTTTTT.

The chain has TRBV6-1 and TRBJ1-2; D not certain. CDR1 and CDR2 (germline): MNHNS, SASEGT. This CDR3 is 15 amino acids long. The germline V and J ends were trimmed by 3 bases and 0 bases, with 11 bases remaining between them. The CDR3 loop is CASSESERSNYGYTF. As DNA, the CDR3 is TGTGCCAGCAGTGAGTCGGAGAGATCTAACTATGGCTACACCTTC.

The V and J genes are TRBV28 and TRBJ1-3; D call uncertain. Looked up from germline, CDR1 is MDHEN and CDR2 is SYDVKM. The CDR3 is made up of 14 amino acids. V shed 8 bases and J shed 1 base, with 12 bases lying between them. CDR3 bases: TGTGCCAGCCTATCGCACCGTTCTGGAAACACCATATATTTT. This sequence encodes CASLSHRSGNTIYF.

The J gene is TRBJ2-3, the V gene TRBV12-2; TRBD2 was called by the table and not checked on the DNA. TRBV12-2 is a pseudogene locus. The CDR3 runs 22 residues. CDR3 in amino acids: CASRLEVAGASGKSYSTDTQYF. The CDR3 bases are TGTGCAAGTCGCTTAGAGGTTGCGGGGGCTAGCGGGAAAAGTTATAGCACAGATACGCAGTATTTT.

This chain uses TRBV7-8 with TRBJ2-7; 8 nucleotides match TRBD2. The CDR3 has 14 amino acids. Germline V gene data show CDR1 as SGHVS and CDR2 as FQNEAQ. Trimming took 1 base from V and 6 from J; bases not matched to a gene: 5. The CDR3 sequence: CASSLGGTRTEQYF. CDR3 nucleotides: TGTGCCAGCAGCTTAGGCGGGACTAGGACCGAGCAGTACTTC.

The V call is TRBV2, the J call TRBJ1-1, with D maybe TRBD1 (5 bases). Germline V CDR1 and CDR2: SNHLY, FYNNEI. Trimming removed 10 bases at V and 2 bases at J, with 8 bases between. The CDR3 length is 11 residues. This CDR3 is CATRANTEAFF. The CDR3 region has the DNA TGTGCCACCAGGGCAAACACTGAAGCTTTCTTT.

This clone was recorded once. This CDR3 reads CASVTGGANYGYTF. CDR3 DNA sequence: TGTGCCAGCGTGACAGGGGGCGCGAACTATGGCTACACCTTC. The chain links TRBV6-1 to TRBJ1-2, with 10 bases fitting TRBD1. V shed 8 bases, J shed 2 bases, and the junction held 5 bases outside the gene matches. The CDR3 loop spans 14 amino acids. From germline, CDR1 is MNHNS and CDR2 SASEGT.

J is TRBJ1-4 and V is TRBV4-1; D not certain. Trimming stripped 2 bases from V and 12 bases from J, with 16 bases between. CDR1 and CDR2 (germline): MGHRA, YSYEKL. The CDR3 spans 14 residues. The CDR3: CASSQRSAAEELFF. In DNA form, the CDR3 reads TGCGCCAGCAGCCAAAGGAGCGCCGCCGAGGAACTGTTTTTT.

This chain uses TRBV10-3 with TRBJ1-6, with 8 bases matching TRBD1. The trim removed 5 bases at V and 7 bases at J, leaving 7 bases unmatched. In germline, CDR1 is ENHRY, CDR2 SYGVKD. This CDR3 has 15 amino acids. CDR3: CAISSTGGVNSPLHF. For the CDR3, the DNA is TGTGCCATCAGTAGCACAGGGGGAGTCAATTCACCCCTCCACTTT.

The chain couples TRBV10-3 to TRBJ2-1, with TRBD2 matching over 10 bases. Germline loops: CDR1 ENHRY, CDR2 SYGVKD. Germline trimming cut 3 bases from V and 4 bases from J; bases unmatched to any gene: 18. This CDR3 has 20 amino acids. CDR3 region: CAISDSPQYLAGGKYNEQFF. Here the CDR3 DNA reads TGTGCCATCAGTGACTCGCCCCAATATTTAGCGGGAGGAAAATACAATGAGCAGTTCTTC.

This rearrangement joins TRBV10-1 to TRBJ1-3; 7 nucleotides agree with TRBD1. V trimming: 4 bases; J trimming: 3 bases; junction bases outside the gene matches: 3. The CDR3 runs 14 residues. Germline CDR1 is WNHNN and CDR2 is SYGVQD (reference sequence). The CDR3 DNA is TGCGCCAGCAGTGCCGACAGGGTTGGAAACACCATATATTTT. Residues: CASSADRVGNTIYF.

The chain couples TRBV7-9 to TRBJ2-7; 10 bases are shared with TRBD1. V gave up 5 bases and J gave up 4 bases; unmatched junction bases: 5. This CDR3 has 14 residues. Germline V gene sequence: CDR1 SEHNR, CDR2 FQNEAQ (reference sequence). The CDR3 loop is CASSKGDRGYEQYF. The CDR3 DNA reads TGTGCCAGCAGCAAAGGGGACAGGGGTTACGAGCAGTACTTC.

The CDR3 here is CASSPLADSLPNEQFF. DNA for the CDR3: TGCGCCAGCAGCCCCCTCGCGGACAGCTTACCCAATGAGCAGTTCTTC. The chain couples TRBV5-1 to TRBJ2-1; D is possibly TRBD1 (6 bases). In germline, CDR1 is SGHRS, CDR2 YFSETQ. Deletions cut 4 bases from V and 6 bases from J, with 20 bases between. CDR3 size: 16 residues.

The CDR3, as DNA: TGTGCCTGGAATGCGGGAGGGCCAGGCACCGGGGAGCTGTTTTTT. This translates into CAWNAGGPGTGELFF. The rearrangement joins TRBV30 to TRBJ2-2, with 9 bases identical to TRBD2. The CDR3 sequence is 15 residues long. From germline, CDR1 is GTSNPN and CDR2 SVGIG (reference sequence). Unmatched junction bases numbered 7, after V lost 4 bases and J lost 4 bases.

V usage is TRBV28 and J usage is TRBJ2-7; D is unresolved. Germline V CDR1 and CDR2: MDHEN, SYDVKM. This CDR3 is built from 12 residues. Trimming shortened V by 1 base and J by 4 bases, and 5 bases separated the two germline ends. CDR3 bases: TGTGCCAGCAGTTTATCCGGGTACGAGCAGTACTTC. Translating gives CASSLSGYEQYF.